This T cell receptor beta chain emerged from a study of blood T cell repertoires in COVID-19. As for the study in general: Nucleic acid was either cDNA or gDNA, and it came from T cells, B-cell-depleted T cells, or PBMCs.

The repertoire was sequenced with immunoSEQ multiplex PCR; TCRdb's copy has only in-frame clones and lacks some. The sample shows 250,000 to 350,000 clones, about four fifths of them seen only once. One Seattle source followed patients from active infection through their disease course. The sequencing input was peripheral blood. The origin of this receptor is a person aged 70 to 80 with COVID-19, enrolled during active disease.

The CDR3: CASSTDRDSYEQYF. The CDR3, as DNA: TGTGCCAGCAGCACTGACAGGGACTCCTACGAGCAGTACTTC. The chain links TRBV6-5 to TRBJ2-7, with TRBD1 matching 7 bases. Germline trimming cut 6 bases from V and 0 bases from J; bases unmatched to any gene: 5. Germline V gives CDR1 MNHEY, CDR2 SVGAGI. This CDR3 comprises 14 residues.